The next 5 T cell receptor beta chains were all read from a single sample in a study of early T cells in non-severe SARS-CoV-2 infection. MiXCR, run by TCRdb on the 5' RACE reads, gives a single entry per CDR3 protein. The repertoire holds about 82,000 distinct CDR3 sequences, with about 13% as singletons. The sample taken for sequencing was whole blood. The receptors come from an adult who was a healthcare worker with PCR-confirmed SARS-CoV-2 infection or an uninfected control (not recorded which).

The chain recombines TRBV28 with TRBJ2-3; D perhaps matches TRBD2 (6 bases). This CDR3 has 15 residues. Trimming left V 5 bases short and J 5 bases short, with 17 bases between. Germline CDR1 is MDHEN and CDR2 is SYDVKM. The CDR3 is CASSLWRGFIDTQYF. CDR3 DNA sequence: TGTGCCAGCAGTCTGTGGAGGGGATTCATAGATACGCAGTATTTT.

The sample holds many counts of this clonotype. V is TRBV4-1 and J is TRBJ2-2; D perhaps matches TRBD2 (5 bases). The V and J ends lost 3 bases and 5 bases respectively, with 10 bases between them. CDR3 length: 14 residues. Germline V CDR1 and CDR2: MGHRA, YSYEKL. CDR3 sequence (DNA): TGCGCCAGCAGCCACGGACTCCTAACCGGGGAGCTGTTTTTT. Its protein product is CASSHGLLTGELFF.

This clonotype showed up many times. The V and J genes are TRBV28 and TRBJ1-2; possibly TRBD1 for D (5 bases). Germline CDR1 MDHEN, CDR2 SYDVKM. The CDR3 runs 15 residues. The V gene lost 1 base and the J gene lost 2 bases, with 11 bases spanning the gap. CDR3 sequence reads: CASSLSAEGNYGYTF. The CDR3 DNA reads TGTGCCAGCAGTTTATCGGCAGAGGGGAACTATGGCTACACCTTC.

V is TRBV5-6 and J is TRBJ1-1; the D gene is possibly TRBD1 (6 bases). The germline V gene encodes CDR1 SGHDT and CDR2 YYEEEE. Trimming took off 6 bases at V and 4 bases at J, with 19 bases between the two ends. The CDR3 extends over 15 amino acids. CDR3 protein: CASTIGMGGITEAFF. CDR3 bases: TGTGCCAGCACCATAGGGATGGGGGGCATCACTGAAGCTTTCTTT.

This clonotype showed up many times. This rearrangement joins TRBV20-1 to TRBJ2-7, with 7 bases matching TRBD2. The CDR3 contains 15 residues. V was clipped by 1 base and J by 3 bases; unmatched bases: 9. The germline V gene encodes CDR1 DFQATT and CDR2 SNEGSKA (reference sequence). CDR3 bases: TGCAGTGCTAGAGTTAAGACTAGCCCACACTACGAGCAGTACTTC. Amino acid sequence: CSARVKTSPHYEQYF.